There are many counts of the clone carrying this T cell receptor (beta chain). These data come from a study of identical twins. The CDR3 is 16 residues long. CDR1 is MNHEY, CDR2 SVGAGI, per germline. V shed 2 bases and J shed 4 bases, with 18 bases lying between them. TCRdb itself ran the 5' RACE reads through MiXCR, one entry per CDR3 protein. In the table there are 400,000 to 500,000 distinct CDR3 sequences, around 18% of which are singletons. The origin of this receptor is a man aged 50 to 59 in good health. The sample comprised naive T cells sorted from blood. The rearrangement joins TRBV6-5 to TRBJ2-7; D is perhaps TRBD2 (5 bases). CDR3 sequence reads: CASSYGRDLKGYEQYF. As DNA, the CDR3 is TGTGCCAGCAGTTACGGTCGGGATCTGAAGGGATACGAGCAGTACTTC.